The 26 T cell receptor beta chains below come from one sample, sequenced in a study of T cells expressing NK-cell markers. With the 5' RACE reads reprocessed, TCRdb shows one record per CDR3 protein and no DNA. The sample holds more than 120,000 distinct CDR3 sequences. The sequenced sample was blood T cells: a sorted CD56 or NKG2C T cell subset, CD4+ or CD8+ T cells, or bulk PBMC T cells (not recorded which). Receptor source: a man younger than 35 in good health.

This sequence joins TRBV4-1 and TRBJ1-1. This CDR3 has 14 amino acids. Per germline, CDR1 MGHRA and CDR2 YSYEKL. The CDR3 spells CASSPEWGGTEAFF.

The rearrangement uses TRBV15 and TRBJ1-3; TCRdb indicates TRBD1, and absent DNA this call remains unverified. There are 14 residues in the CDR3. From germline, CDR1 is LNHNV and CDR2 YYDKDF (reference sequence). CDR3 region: CATSRGTGGNTIYF.

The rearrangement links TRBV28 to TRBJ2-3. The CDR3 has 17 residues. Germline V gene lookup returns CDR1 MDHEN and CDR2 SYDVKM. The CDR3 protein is CASRHSGRWKPTDTQYF.

CDR3 sequence reads: CASSYSKHQGHYEQYF. The chain carries TRBV6-5 and TRBJ2-7; TCRdb's D gene call, TRBD1, goes unchecked for lack of DNA. The CDR3 covers 16 residues. The germline gives CDR1 MNHEY, CDR2 SVGAGI.

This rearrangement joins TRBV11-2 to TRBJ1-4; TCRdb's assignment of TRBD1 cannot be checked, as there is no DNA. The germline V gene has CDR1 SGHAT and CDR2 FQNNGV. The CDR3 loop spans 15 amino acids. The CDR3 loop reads CASSPRDMKAEKLFF.

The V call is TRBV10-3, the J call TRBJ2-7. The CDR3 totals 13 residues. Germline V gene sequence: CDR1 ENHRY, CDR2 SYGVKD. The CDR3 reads CAIRRQGAYEQYF.

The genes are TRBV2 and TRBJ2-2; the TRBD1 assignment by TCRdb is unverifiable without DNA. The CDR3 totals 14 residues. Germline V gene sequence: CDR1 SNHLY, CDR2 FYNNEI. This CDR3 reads CAGKGQGFTGELFF.

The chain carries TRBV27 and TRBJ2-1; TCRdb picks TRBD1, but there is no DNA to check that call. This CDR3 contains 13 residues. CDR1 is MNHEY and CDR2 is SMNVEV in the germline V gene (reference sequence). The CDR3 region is CASSLNWGNEQFF.

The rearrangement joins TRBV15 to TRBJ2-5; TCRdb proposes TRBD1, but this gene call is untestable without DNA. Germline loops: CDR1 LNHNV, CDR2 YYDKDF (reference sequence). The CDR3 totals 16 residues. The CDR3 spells CATSDDKGGLEETQYF.

The CDR3 sequence is CASSSTGLAGGPLSMNEQFF. V gene TRBV12-3 or TRBV12-4 combines with J gene TRBJ2-1; TCRdb picks TRBD2, but there is no DNA to check that call. This CDR3 has 20 amino acids.

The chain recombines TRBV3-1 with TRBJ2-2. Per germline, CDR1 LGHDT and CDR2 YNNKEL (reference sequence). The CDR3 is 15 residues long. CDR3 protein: CASSQSAGNTGELFF.

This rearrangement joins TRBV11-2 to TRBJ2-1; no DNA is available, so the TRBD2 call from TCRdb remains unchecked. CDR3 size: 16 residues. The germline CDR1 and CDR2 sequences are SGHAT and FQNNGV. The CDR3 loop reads CASSPWTSGPYNEQFF.

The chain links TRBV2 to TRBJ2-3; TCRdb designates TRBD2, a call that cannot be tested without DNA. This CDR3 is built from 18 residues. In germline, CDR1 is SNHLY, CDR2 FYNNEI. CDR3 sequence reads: CANLRGTSGSKDPDTQYF. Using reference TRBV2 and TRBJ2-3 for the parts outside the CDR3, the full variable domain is EPEVTQTPSHQVTQMGQEVILRCVPISNHLYFYWYRQILGQKVEFLVSFYNNEISEKSEIFDDQFSVERPDGSNFTLKIRSTKLEDSAMYFCANLRGTSGSKDPDTQYFGPGTRLTVL.

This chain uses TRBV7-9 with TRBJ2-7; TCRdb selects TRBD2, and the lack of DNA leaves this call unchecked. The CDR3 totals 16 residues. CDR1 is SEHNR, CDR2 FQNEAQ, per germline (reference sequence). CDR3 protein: CASSSSIAGDVYEQYF.

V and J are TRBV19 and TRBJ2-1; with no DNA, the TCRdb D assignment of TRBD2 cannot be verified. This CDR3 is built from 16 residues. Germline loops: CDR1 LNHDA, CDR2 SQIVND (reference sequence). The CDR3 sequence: CASTRALAGGPHEQFF. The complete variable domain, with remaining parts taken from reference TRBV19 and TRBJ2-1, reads DGGITQSPKYLFRKEGQNVTLSCEQNLNHDAMYWYRQDPGQGLRLIYYSQIVNDFQKGDIAEGYSVSREKKESFPLTVTSAQKNPTAFYLCASTRALAGGPHEQFFGPGTRLTVL.

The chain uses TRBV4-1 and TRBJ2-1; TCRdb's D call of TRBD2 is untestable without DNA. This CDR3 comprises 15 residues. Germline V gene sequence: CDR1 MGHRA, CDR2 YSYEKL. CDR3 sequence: CASSQVAENYNEQFF.

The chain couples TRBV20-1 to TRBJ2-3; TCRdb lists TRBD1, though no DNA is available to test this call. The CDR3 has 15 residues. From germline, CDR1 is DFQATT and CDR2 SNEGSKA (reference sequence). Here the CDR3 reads CSAVKTGGLGPTQYF.

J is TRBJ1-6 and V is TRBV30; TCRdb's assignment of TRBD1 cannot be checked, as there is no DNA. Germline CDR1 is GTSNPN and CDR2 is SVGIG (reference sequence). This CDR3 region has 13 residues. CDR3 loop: CAWSSGTGTPLHF. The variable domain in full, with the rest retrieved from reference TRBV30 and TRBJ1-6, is SQTIHQWPATLVQPVGSPLSLECTVEGTSNPNLYWYRQAAGRGLQLLFYSVGIGQISSEVPQNLSASRPQDRQFILSSKKLLLSDSGFYLCAWSSGTGTPLHFGNGTRLTVT.

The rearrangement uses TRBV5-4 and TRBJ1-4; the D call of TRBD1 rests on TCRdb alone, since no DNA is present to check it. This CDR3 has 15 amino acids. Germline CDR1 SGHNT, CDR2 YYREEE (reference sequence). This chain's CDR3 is CASSLVGGINEKLFF.

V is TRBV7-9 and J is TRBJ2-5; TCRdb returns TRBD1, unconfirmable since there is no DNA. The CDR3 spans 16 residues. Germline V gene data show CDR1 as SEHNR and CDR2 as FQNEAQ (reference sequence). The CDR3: CASDLIDIGAQETQYF.

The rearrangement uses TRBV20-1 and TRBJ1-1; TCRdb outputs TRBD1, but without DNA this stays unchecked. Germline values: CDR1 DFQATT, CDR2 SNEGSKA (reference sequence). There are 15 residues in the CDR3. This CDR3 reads CSARAGTHPDPEAFF.

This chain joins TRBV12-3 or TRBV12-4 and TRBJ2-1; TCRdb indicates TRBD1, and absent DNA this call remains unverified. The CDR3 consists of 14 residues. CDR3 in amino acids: CASSLEGAYNEQFF.

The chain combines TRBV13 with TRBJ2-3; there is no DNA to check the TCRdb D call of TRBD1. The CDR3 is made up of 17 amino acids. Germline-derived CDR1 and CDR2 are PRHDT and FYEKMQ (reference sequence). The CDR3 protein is CASSSRGDRGPGDTQYF. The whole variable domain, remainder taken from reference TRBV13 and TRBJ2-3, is AAGVIQSPRHLIKEKRETATLKCYPIPRHDTVYWYQQGPGQDPQFLISFYEKMQSDKGSIPDRFSAQQFSDYHSELNMSSLELGDSALYFCASSSRGDRGPGDTQYFGPGTRLTVL.

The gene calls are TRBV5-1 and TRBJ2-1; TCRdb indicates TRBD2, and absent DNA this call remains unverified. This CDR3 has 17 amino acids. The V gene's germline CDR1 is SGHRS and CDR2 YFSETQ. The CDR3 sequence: CASSLLPGTSVYNEQFF.

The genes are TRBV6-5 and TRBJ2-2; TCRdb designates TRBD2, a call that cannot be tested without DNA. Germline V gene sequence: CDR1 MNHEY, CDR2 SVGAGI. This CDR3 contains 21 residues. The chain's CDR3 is CASSSLELPSGRSSNTGELFF.

The CDR3 sequence: CASSERLAGGLSSTDTQYF. The chain employs TRBV7-2 and TRBJ2-3; TCRdb lists TRBD2, though no DNA is available to test this call. Germline V gives CDR1 SGHTA, CDR2 FQGNSA. CDR3 length equals 19 residues.